This passage covers 13 T cell receptor beta chains from one sample sequenced in a study of T cells in Graves' hyperthyroidism and ophthalmopathy. Amplification of TCR beta CDR3 regions was performed using RNA transcripts as template. A set of HTBI primers served as the primers for a first-round RT-PCR of the TCR CDR3. TCRdb reprocessed the multiplex PCR reads with MiXCR, giving one entry per CDR3 protein. In the table there are hundreds of thousands of distinct CDR3 sequences, about 20% of which are singletons. Sequencing was carried out using blood. These receptors came from a man in his forties with Graves' ophthalmopathy.

The chain uses TRBV5-6 and TRBJ2-1, with 10 bases that match TRBD2. CDR1 is SGHDT, CDR2 YYEEEE, per germline. V trimming: 4 bases; J trimming: 6 bases; junction bases outside the gene matches: 7. The CDR3 sequence is 15 residues long. For the CDR3, the DNA is TGTGCCAGCAGCAAGAGCGGGGGGGCTTCCAATGAGCAGTTCTTC. Translated, it gives CASSKSGGASNEQFF.

This rearrangement joins TRBV18 to TRBJ2-7; 8 bases map to TRBD1. Germline CDR1 is KGHSH and CDR2 is LQKENI. The CDR3 is 17 residues long. With 1 base clipped from V and 0 bases from J, the junction kept 8 bases outside the gene matches. In nucleotides, the CDR3 is TGTGCCAGCTCACCACTAAGGACAGGGTCGAGCTCCTACGAGCAGTACTTC. Protein: CASSPLRTGSSSYEQYF. The full variable domain, with the rest looked up from reference TRBV18 and TRBJ2-7, is NAGVMQNPRHLVRRRGQEARLRCSPMKGHSHVYWYRQLPEEGLKFMVYLQKENIIDESGMPKERFSAEFPKEGPSILRIQQVVRGDSAAYFCASSPLRTGSSSYEQYFGPGTRLTVT.

This clonotype occurred many times. This chain connects TRBV7-8 to TRBJ2-3, with D uncertain. V shed 2 bases and J shed 4 bases, with 4 bases lying between them. The CDR3 is 12 residues long. Germline CDR1 SGHVS, CDR2 FQNEAQ. The CDR3 region is CASSLLSDTQYF. CDR3 nucleotide sequence: TGTGCCAGCAGCTTATTGTCAGATACGCAGTATTTT.

The gene calls are TRBV10-3 and TRBJ1-1; 7 nucleotides match TRBD1. CDR3 length equals 14 residues. The junction had 8 bases not matched to a gene; V was cut back by 5 bases and J by 5 bases. Germline values: CDR1 ENHRY, CDR2 SYGVKD. CDR3 sequence: CAISLTGEKTEAFF. The CDR3, as DNA: TGTGCCATCAGTCTCACAGGGGAAAAAACTGAAGCTTTCTTT.

The table lists this clonotype with many counts. The chain joins TRBV5-1 to TRBJ2-7; D call uncertain. CDR1 SGHRS and CDR2 YFSETQ come from the germline V gene. V dropped 3 bases and J dropped 7 bases, with 17 bases sitting between them. The length of the CDR3 is 14 residues. The CDR3 sequence: CASSSQDGPAEQYF. The CDR3 DNA is TGCGCCAGCAGCTCCCAGGACGGACCTGCGGAGCAGTACTTC. The entire variable domain, with the rest obtained from reference TRBV5-1 and TRBJ2-7, is as follows: KAGVTQTPRYLIKTRGQQVTLSCSPISGHRSVSWYQQTPGQGLQFLFEYFSETQRNKGNFPGRFSGRQFSNSRSEMNVSTLELGDSALYLCASSSQDGPAEQYFGPGTRLTVT.

This clonotype was detected a few times. This sequence joins TRBV4-2 and TRBJ2-7; 7 bases are shared with TRBD1. The CDR3 covers 19 residues. J was trimmed by 2 bases and V by 2 bases; bases with no gene match: 18. Germline V gene lookup returns CDR1 LGHNA and CDR2 YNFKEQ. The CDR3 spells CASSQSSAGGFTGAYEQYF. The CDR3 DNA reads TGTGCCAGCAGCCAAAGTTCCGCGGGTGGGTTTACAGGGGCCTACGAGCAGTACTTC.

V is TRBV20-1 and J is TRBJ1-1; no definite D call. The CDR3 length is 15 residues. Germline CDR1 is DFQATT and CDR2 is SNEGSKA (reference sequence). V lost 2 bases and J lost 1, with 14 bases in between. The CDR3 sequence: CSARNGRVRNTEAFF. In DNA, the CDR3 is TGCAGTGCTAGAAATGGCCGCGTGCGGAACACTGAAGCTTTCTTT.

The sample holds one count of this clonotype. The chain combines TRBV20-1 with TRBJ2-1; TRBD2 matches at 12 bases. The junction had 8 bases not matched to a gene; V was cut back by 5 bases and J by 6 bases. The CDR3 runs 15 residues. In germline, CDR1 is DFQATT, CDR2 SNEGSKA (reference sequence). CDR3 nucleotides: TGCAGTGCTCCCCGAGGACTAGCGGGGACCAATGAGCAGTTCTTC. Protein product: CSAPRGLAGTNEQFF.

This clonotype was counted at least ten times. The rearrangement links TRBV2 to TRBJ1-2, with 7 nucleotides matching TRBD1. The junction had 3 bases not matched to a gene; V was cut back by 3 bases and J by 8 bases. The CDR3 loop spans 12 amino acids. The V gene's germline CDR1 is SNHLY and CDR2 FYNNEI. The CDR3 DNA follows: TGTGCCAGCAGTGAGAACAGGGGAGGCTACACCTTC. The encoded protein is CASSENRGGYTF.

Only a few counts were recorded for this clonotype. CDR3 nucleotides: TGTGCCAGCAGTTTAGGTCAGGGGGGAGCAGATACGCAGTATTTT. It encodes CASSLGQGGADTQYF. This chain joins TRBV27 and TRBJ2-3; D might be TRBD1 (7 bases). CDR1 and CDR2 from the germline V gene are MNHEY and SMNVEV (reference sequence). The CDR3 length is 15 residues. Trimming removed 2 bases at V and 4 bases at J, with 13 bases between.

This clonotype was found many times. The chain couples TRBV28 to TRBJ2-7; maybe TRBD1 (6 bases). V was pared by 6 bases and J by 4 bases, with 16 bases between. Germline V lookup: CDR1 MDHEN, CDR2 SYDVKM. This CDR3 is 14 amino acids long. CDR3 nucleotides: TGTGCCAGCAGCCGGACAGTTAATGGGTACGAGCAGTACTTC. The encoded protein is CASSRTVNGYEQYF.

This clonotype came up many times. This rearrangement joins TRBV18 to TRBJ2-5; a weak D match, TRBD2 (5 bases). The CDR3 sequence is 13 residues long. Deletions cut 4 bases from V and 2 bases from J, with 8 bases between. CDR1 KGHSH and CDR2 LQKENI come from the germline V gene. The CDR3 DNA reads as TGTGCCAGCTCACTAGCGCATCAAGAGACCCAGTACTTC. Amino acids: CASSLAHQETQYF.

Concerning this clonotype: This likely comes from a read error, as the CDR3 has no conserved phenylalanine or tryptophan at its end. This chain uses TRBV6-5 with TRBJ1-1; D unclear. This CDR3 region has 15 residues. The V gene's germline CDR1 is MNHEY and CDR2 SVGAGI. V gave up 7 bases and J gave up 0 bases, with 15 bases separating them. This CDR3 reads CASTLPRKMNTEAFS. The CDR3 nucleotides are TGTGCCAGCACCTTACCTCGGAAGATGAACACTGAAGCTTTCTCT.